A single sample gave rise to the 8 T cell receptor beta chains below, sequenced in a study of control samples from healthy donors and cancer patients. Using immunoSEQ multiplex PCR, the repertoire was profiled, and TCRdb retains in-frame clones only, with some absent. The profile covers some 130,000 clones, with approximately 90% appearing a single time and around 2.5% taken by the ten largest. Sequencing input: blood. These receptors all stem from a man between 40 and 49 years old in good health.

This clone was detected once. The rearrangement uses TRBV20-1 and TRBJ2-1; 8 bases match TRBD1. Germline lookup yields CDR1 DFQATT and CDR2 SNEGSKA (reference sequence). Losses at the gene ends were 6 bases for V and 8 bases for J; bases not matched to a gene: 3. The CDR3 has 11 amino acids. The CDR3 is CSAGQGDEQFF. For the CDR3, the DNA is TGCAGTGCCGGACAGGGCGATGAGCAGTTCTTC.

The chain couples TRBV6-5 to TRBJ2-7; tentatively, D is TRBD1 (5 bases). Trimming stripped 0 bases from V and 3 bases from J, with 9 bases between. Germline-derived CDR1 and CDR2 are MNHEY and SVGAGI. The CDR3 spans 14 residues. CDR3 nucleotide sequence: TGTGCCAGCAGTTACTCGGCAGGGTACTACGAGCAGTACTTC. Its translation: CASSYSAGYYEQYF.

V usage is TRBV30 and J usage is TRBJ1-3; D remains ambiguous. CDR3 length: 15 amino acids. With 2 bases removed from V and 1 base from J, the gap between germline ends came to 12 bases. Germline V CDR1 and CDR2: GTSNPN, SVGIG (reference sequence). The CDR3 loop is CAWSLTRTSGNTIYF. The CDR3 DNA reads TGTGCCTGGAGTCTCACAAGGACGTCTGGAAACACCATATATTTT.

J is TRBJ1-1 and V is TRBV3-1 (or the pseudogene TRBV3-2); no definite D call. This CDR3 spans 13 amino acids. The V end lost 3 bases, the J end lost 1 base, and 6 bases lay between the germline ends. Germline CDR1 reads LGHDT; CDR2 reads YNNKEL (reference sequence). The CDR3 DNA sequence: TGTGCCAGCAGCCATCGCGGGAACACTGAAGCTTTCTTT. Translation gives CASSHRGNTEAFF.

The chain combines TRBV14 with TRBJ1-1; 7 bases line up with TRBD1. The length of the CDR3 is 19 residues. CDR1 and CDR2 from the germline V gene are SGHDN and FVKESK. V dropped 2 bases and J dropped 1; count of bases not matched to a gene: 16. Written as DNA, the CDR3 is TGTGCCAGCAGCCAAAGATTAACCGCGGGACAGCAACCGAACACTGAAGCTTTCTTT. The encoded protein is CASSQRLTAGQQPNTEAFF.

The chain carries TRBV3-1 (or the pseudogene TRBV3-2) and TRBJ2-1, with 14 bases that match TRBD2. V lost 2 bases, J lost 10 bases, and 4 bases stayed unmatched. The CDR3 has 15 residues. Germline V lookup: CDR1 LGHDT, CDR2 YNNKEL (reference sequence). As DNA, the CDR3 is TGTGCCAGCAGCCAATCGGGACTAGCGGGGGTCGAGCAGTTCTTC. Translated: CASSQSGLAGVEQFF.

The V and J genes are TRBV19 and TRBJ1-4; D is possibly TRBD1 (5 bases). Germline assignment: CDR1 LNHDA and CDR2 SQIVND (reference sequence). The CDR3 consists of 15 residues. V gave up 6 bases and J gave up 0 bases, with 11 bases separating them. CDR3 amino acids: CASRRDGPTNEKLFF. The CDR3 region has the DNA TGTGCCAGTAGGCGGGACGGTCCAACTAATGAAAAACTGTTTTTT.

This rearrangement joins TRBV9 to TRBJ2-1; D gene unclear. The CDR3 has 13 residues. Germline V gives CDR1 SGDLS, CDR2 YYNGEE. Deletions cut 4 bases from V and 9 bases from J, with 14 bases between. CDR3 protein: CASSPPSAPEQFF. DNA for the CDR3: TGTGCCAGCAGCCCCCCCTCCGCACCTGAGCAGTTCTTC. The entire variable domain, with the rest obtained from reference TRBV9 and TRBJ2-1, is as follows: DSGVTQTPKHLITATGQRVTLRCSPRSGDLSVYWYQQSLDQGLQFLIQYYNGEERAKGNILERFSAQQFPDLHSELNLSSLELGDSALYFCASSPPSAPEQFFGPGTRLTVL.